Below are 30 T cell receptor beta chains sequenced from a single sample in a study of CD8 T cells in Susac syndrome. RNA in amounts of roughly 0.45 to 1 ug was reverse transcribed with random hexamers. TCRdb fed the immunoSEQ multiplex PCR reads into MiXCR, producing one record per CDR3 protein. The top ten hold 0.082% of the sample, which has about 210,000 distinct CDR3 sequences, 95% seen once. The source material was CD4+ T cells from PBMCs. The receptors derive from a human donor with multiple sclerosis.

This chain links TRBV29-1 with TRBJ1-1; D ambiguous. From germline, CDR1 is SQVTM and CDR2 ANQGSEA. This CDR3 comprises 13 residues. The V and J ends lost 5 bases and 0 bases respectively, with 10 bases between them. The CDR3 DNA reads TGCAGCGTTAAGGGAAATCTGAACACTGAAGCTTTCTTT. The encoded protein is CSVKGNLNTEAFF. Drawing the rest from reference TRBV29-1 and TRBJ1-1, the complete variable domain is SAVISQKPSRDICQRGTSLTIQCQVDSQVTMMFWYRQQPGQSLTLIATANQGSEATYESGFVIDKFPISRPNLTFSTLTVSNMSPEDSSIYLCSVKGNLNTEAFFGQGTRLTVV.

This clonotype was seen just once. The genes are TRBV5-1 and TRBJ2-1, with TRBD2 as a possible D gene (5 bases). The V gene lost 0 bases and the J gene lost 5 bases, with 9 bases spanning the gap. This CDR3 has 14 residues. Germline-derived CDR1 and CDR2 are SGHRS and YFSETQ. In DNA, the CDR3 is TGCGCCAGCAGCTTGGAGGGTAGCGACAATGAGCAGTTCTTC. Residues: CASSLEGSDNEQFF.

The genes are TRBV9 and TRBJ1-1, with a tentative D call TRBD1 (5 bases). V was clipped by 0 bases and J by 5 bases, with 8 bases between them. CDR3 length: 13 amino acids. Germline values: CDR1 SGDLS, CDR2 YYNGEE. In nucleotides, the CDR3 is TGTGCCAGCAGCGTAGGGGACCATACTGAAGCTTTCTTT. Protein sequence: CASSVGDHTEAFF.

This clonotype turned up a few times. The chain uses TRBV30 and TRBJ2-3, with D unclear. Germline loops: CDR1 GTSNPN, CDR2 SVGIG (reference sequence). V was trimmed by 0 bases and J by 3 bases, leaving 10 bases between them. The length of the CDR3 is 14 residues. CDR3 amino acids: CAWSVRVGTDTQYF. The CDR3 DNA follows: TGTGCCTGGAGTGTACGGGTAGGAACAGATACGCAGTATTTT.

The rearrangement uses TRBV20-1 and TRBJ2-5; D is uncertain. This CDR3 has 13 amino acids. The germline gives CDR1 DFQATT, CDR2 SNEGSKA (reference sequence). V lost 0 bases and J 4 bases, leaving 9 bases between the germline ends. The CDR3 sequence: CSARDLRAETQYF. As DNA, the CDR3 is TGCAGTGCTAGAGATCTCCGGGCAGAGACCCAGTACTTC.

V gene TRBV12-3 or TRBV12-4 combines with J gene TRBJ1-4; D is possibly TRBD1 (6 bases). The CDR3 is 14 residues long. V was shortened by 10 bases and J by 5 bases, with 17 bases between the two germline ends. The CDR3 here is CATGGGQRNEKLFF. In DNA, the CDR3 is TGTGCCACCGGGGGGGGGCAGCGAAATGAAAAACTGTTTTTT.

The V gene is TRBV20-1, the J gene TRBJ2-5; possible D gene TRBD2, 6 bases. Trimming left V 1 base short and J 2 bases short, with 8 bases between. The CDR3 length is 13 residues. Germline V CDR1 and CDR2: DFQATT, SNEGSKA (reference sequence). The CDR3 region has the DNA TGCAGTGCTAGAGTTGGGGGGCAAGAGACCCAGTACTTC. It codes for CSARVGGQETQYF.

This clonotype came up a few times. V is TRBV3-1 and J is TRBJ2-5; no firm D call. V was shortened by 2 bases and J by 4 bases, with 5 bases between the two germline ends. Looked up from germline, CDR1 is LGHDT and CDR2 is YNNKEL (reference sequence). The CDR3 contains 12 residues. The CDR3 DNA sequence: TGTGCCAGCAGCCAACGGTCAGAGACCCAGTACTTC. Amino acids: CASSQRSETQYF.

This clonotype came up once. V usage is TRBV29-1 and J usage is TRBJ1-2; no reliable D call. CDR3 length equals 13 residues. From germline, CDR1 is SQVTM and CDR2 ANQGSEA. Between the trimmed V and J ends, which lost 1 base and 4 bases, there was a span of 10 bases. The CDR3 spells CSVEVEGGYGYTF. DNA for the CDR3: TGCAGCGTTGAAGTGGAGGGCGGCTATGGCTACACCTTC.

The chain has TRBV19 and TRBJ1-4; 8 nucleotides agree with TRBD1. Trimming removed 8 bases from V and 3 bases from J; junction bases left unmatched: 5. There are 14 residues in the CDR3. The germline gives CDR1 LNHDA, CDR2 SQIVND (reference sequence). CDR3 protein: CASDRGEANEKLFF. The CDR3 DNA is TGTGCCAGTGACAGGGGAGAGGCTAATGAAAAACTGTTTTTT.

V usage is TRBV15 and J usage is TRBJ2-1, with D maybe TRBD2 (6 bases). This CDR3 is 15 amino acids long. From germline, CDR1 is LNHNV and CDR2 YYDKDF (reference sequence). The germline V and J ends were trimmed by 0 bases and 6 bases, with 12 bases remaining between them. Written as DNA, the CDR3 is TGTGCCACCAGCAGAGATTTATCGGGGGTCAATGAGCAGTTCTTC. It codes for CATSRDLSGVNEQFF.

This chain connects TRBV6-6 to TRBJ2-7, with D possibly matching TRBD2 (7 bases). The CDR3 runs 13 residues. Trimming shortened V by 10 bases and J by 4 bases, and 17 bases separated the two germline ends. Germline CDR1 MNHNY, CDR2 SVGAGI (reference sequence). CDR3 in DNA: TGTGCCACCCGGGGGGCGGCGTCGTACGAGCAGTACGTC. Protein: CATRGAASYEQYV.

This sequence joins TRBV20-1 and TRBJ2-5; D is tentatively TRBD1 or TRBD2 (5 bases each). The germline gives CDR1 DFQATT, CDR2 SNEGSKA (reference sequence). The V end lost 6 bases, the J end lost 4 bases, and 21 bases lay between the germline ends. The length of the CDR3 is 15 residues. This CDR3 reads CSANRRDAYRETQYF. CDR3 DNA: TGCAGTGCAAACCGTCGGGACGCCTATCGAGAGACCCAGTACTTC.

The chain combines TRBV29-1 with TRBJ2-3, with TRBD2 matching over 7 bases. Germline assignment: CDR1 SQVTM and CDR2 ANQGSEA. Trimming cost V 4 bases and J 2 bases; bases outside gene matches: 9. There are 15 residues in the CDR3. CDR3 nucleotide sequence: TGCAGCGTTGCGAAAGCGGGACCCAACACAGATACGCAGTATTTT. It is translated as CSVAKAGPNTDTQYF.

The CDR3 spells CATSDSGTRYGYTF. In DNA form, the CDR3 reads TGTGCCACCAGTGATTCGGGCACCCGCTATGGCTACACCTTC. The genes are TRBV24-1 and TRBJ1-2; D not resolved. V lost 2 bases, J lost 4 bases, and 10 bases lay in between. CDR1 is KGHDR and CDR2 is SFDVKD in the germline V gene. This CDR3 spans 14 amino acids.

The chain carries TRBV23-1 and TRBJ2-1; TRBD2 might be the D (6 bases). TRBV23-1 counts as an open reading frame of uncertain function. There are 19 residues in the CDR3. Trimming cost V 1 base and J 7 bases, with 26 bases left between them. The CDR3 nucleotides are TGCGCCAGCAGTCAATACGGAAACTCGGGCCCTCCGGGGAGGAATGAGCAGTTCTTC. Protein: CASSQYGNSGPPGRNEQFF.

This sequence joins TRBV10-3 and TRBJ2-7; a possible D gene is TRBD1 (5 bases). V dropped 7 bases and J dropped 2 bases, with 6 bases sitting between them. Germline CDR1 reads ENHRY; CDR2 reads SYGVKD. CDR3 size: 11 residues. CDR3 DNA: TGTGCCATCAAGGGGACCTACGAGCAGTACTTC. It encodes CAIKGTYEQYF.

The V and J genes are TRBV20-1 and TRBJ2-5, with 10 bases lining up with TRBD1. Germline assignment: CDR1 DFQATT and CDR2 SNEGSKA (reference sequence). CDR3 length equals 12 residues. V was clipped by 5 bases and J by 5 bases; unmatched bases: 2. The CDR3 DNA is TGCAGTGCTCGACAGGGGGCTGAGACCCAGTACTTC. Its translation: CSARQGAETQYF.

The chain recombines TRBV6-5 with TRBJ2-5; 7 bases are a match to TRBD2. The CDR3 sequence is 15 residues long. J lost 5 bases, V lost 2 bases, and 8 bases had no gene match. Germline CDR1 and CDR2: MNHEY and SVGAGI. The CDR3 loop reads CASSYGGVDVETQYF. The CDR3 nucleotides read TGTGCCAGCAGTTACGGGGGGGTCGACGTGGAGACCCAGTACTTC.

This chain uses TRBV5-1 with TRBJ2-3; TRBD2 agrees at 7 bases. The CDR3 consists of 16 residues. The ends lost 0 bases at V and 0 bases at J; junction bases unmatched: 4. The germline CDR1 and CDR2 sequences are SGHRS and YFSETQ. CDR3 protein: CASSLAGGLSTDTQYF. CDR3 DNA sequence: TGCGCCAGCAGCTTGGCGGGGGGACTTAGCACAGATACGCAGTATTTT. The entire variable domain, with the rest obtained from reference TRBV5-1 and TRBJ2-3, is as follows: KAGVTQTPRYLIKTRGQQVTLSCSPISGHRSVSWYQQTPGQGLQFLFEYFSETQRNKGNFPGRFSGRQFSNSRSEMNVSTLELGDSALYLCASSLAGGLSTDTQYFGPGTRLTVL.

This clonotype was counted once. This rearrangement joins TRBV6-1 to TRBJ2-7, with D unclear. The CDR3 totals 12 residues. The germline gives CDR1 MNHNS, CDR2 SASEGT. V gave up 7 bases and J gave up 3 bases, with 10 bases separating them. As DNA, the CDR3 is TGTGCCAGCAAAGGGTTTAACTACGAGCAGTACGTC. Encoded protein: CASKGFNYEQYV.

The gene calls are TRBV6-2 or TRBV6-3 and TRBJ1-6; D is perhaps TRBD1 (6 bases). Germline lookup yields CDR1 MNHEY and CDR2 SVGEGT. Trimming removed 8 bases at V and 8 bases at J, with 13 bases between. The CDR3 is 13 residues long. The CDR3 sequence is CASRQGTDSPLHF. CDR3 DNA: TGTGCCAGCCGCCAGGGGACTGATTCACCCCTCCACTTT.

The genes are TRBV20-1 and TRBJ2-5; the D gene could be TRBD1 or TRBD2 (5 bases each). The CDR3 contains 19 residues. In germline, CDR1 is DFQATT, CDR2 SNEGSKA (reference sequence). The V end lost 1 base, the J end lost 2 bases, and 26 bases lay between the germline ends. In DNA, the CDR3 is TGCAGTGCTAGAGGGGATGGGCCTGGTGTCCGGGGACCACAAGAGACCCAGTACTTC. It is translated as CSARGDGPGVRGPQETQYF.

This chain joins TRBV3-1 and TRBJ2-7, with TRBD1 matching over 8 bases. Per germline, CDR1 LGHDT and CDR2 YNNKEL (reference sequence). J was trimmed by 2 bases and V by 0 bases; bases with no gene match: 3. The CDR3 extends over 15 amino acids. The CDR3 DNA follows: TGTGCCAGCAGCCAAGACTCAGGGGGCCCCTACGAGCAGTACTTC. It yields the protein CASSQDSGGPYEQYF.

The chain recombines TRBV27 with TRBJ2-5, with 10 nucleotides matching TRBD2. CDR3 size: 16 residues. V gave up 4 bases and J gave up 1 base; unmatched junction bases: 6. Germline lookup yields CDR1 MNHEY and CDR2 SMNVEV (reference sequence). In DNA form, the CDR3 reads TGTGCCAGCAGTTGGGGCTTAGCGGGAGGCCAAGAGACCCAGTACTTC. Its translation is CASSWGLAGGQETQYF.

This sequence joins TRBV2 and TRBJ2-4; weak D call: TRBD1 (5 bases). This CDR3 is built from 15 residues. V lost 6 bases, J lost 0 bases, and 12 bases lay in between. Germline V gene lookup returns CDR1 SNHLY and CDR2 FYNNEI. CDR3 sequence reads: CASSLQELAKNIQYF. The CDR3 DNA sequence: TGTGCCAGCAGCTTACAGGAACTAGCCAAAAACATTCAGTACTTC.

This clonotype was found once. The rearrangement links TRBV3-1 to TRBJ2-7; D uncertain. V was clipped by 1 base and J by 3 bases, with 10 bases between them. Germline V gives CDR1 LGHDT, CDR2 YNNKEL (reference sequence). The CDR3 loop spans 14 amino acids. CDR3 DNA sequence: TGTGCCAGCAGCCAAGGTTTTTCTAACTACGAGCAGTACTTC. Translation gives CASSQGFSNYEQYF.

The genes are TRBV4-1 and TRBJ1-1; D gene uncertain. In germline, CDR1 is MGHRA, CDR2 YSYEKL. Trimming took 0 bases from V and 6 from J, leaving 8 bases between them. CDR3 length: 13 residues. The CDR3 DNA follows: TGCGCCAGCAGCCAAGATCCGATGGCTGAAGCTTTCTTT. Translation gives CASSQDPMAEAFF.

This sequence joins TRBV11-2 and TRBJ2-1; 7 bases align to TRBD2. The CDR3 sequence is 16 residues long. From germline, CDR1 is SGHAT and CDR2 FQNNGV. V lost 0 bases, J lost 5 bases, and 7 bases stayed unmatched. CDR3 sequence reads: CASSLEWRGRDNEQFF. The CDR3 DNA reads as TGTGCCAGCAGCTTAGAATGGCGGGGGAGGGACAATGAGCAGTTCTTC.

About this clonotype: The junction departs from germline at one end; a sequencing error may be responsible. The V call is TRBV29-1, the J call TRBJ1-5; D unclear. The CDR3 length is 12 residues. Looked up from germline, CDR1 is SQVTM and CDR2 is ANQGSEA. CDR3 loop: CSVGGYNQPRHF. CDR3 in DNA: TGCAGCGTAGGTGGGTACAATCAGCCCCGGCATTTT.